This TCR beta chain comes out of a study of prognosis after radiotherapy for stage I lung cancer (dated by TCRdb to about 2021). Notes on the research overall: About 20 stage I NSCLC patients were enrolled in Nanjing, China, between early 2018 and January 2019. Distant metastases were developed by four of the 19 patients after SBRT, at a median of about 7 months, whereas no significant progression was observed in the other 15 patients. The cohort included over 10 men and about 6 women, with a median age of approximately 76 years and a range of about 53 to 90 years. For each of the roughly 19 patients, one blood sample was taken before SBRT and one after, so the study sequenced around 40 samples in total. Tumor histology was squamous cell carcinoma in several patients and adenocarcinoma in more than 10. Image-guided IMRT or VMAT was used to deliver SBRT in 3 to 5 fractions at a biologically effective dose of at least 100 Gy. In every patient, SBRT was given without any concurrent therapy. Over eleven of the patients presented with newly diagnosed primary stage I lung tumors; about five had oligometastatic NSCLC following surgical resection of the primary tumor. Every patient was deemed medically inoperable, more than ten because of comorbidities and 7 because they refused surgery. Peripheral blood TCR beta repertoires were profiled in stage I NSCLC patients before and after stereotactic body radiotherapy, and the study then linked these repertoires to distant failure.

The study at large found these results: All reported P values were unadjusted for multiple comparisons. Differences in TRBV and TRBJ usage frequencies by metastasis status were reportedly observed in two V genes at baseline and in roughly 10 V and two J genes after SBRT. A decrease in unique TCR clone counts was observed after SBRT (median around 9,800 before versus several thousand after; Wilcoxon paired P=0.011). Limitations of the study included a small cohort and short follow-up, and the study findings need independent validation. Whether the expanded TCR clones were tumor-specific was not determined. Post-SBRT Shannon entropy and its change from baseline were lower in patients who developed distant metastases; baseline Shannon entropy was not associated with metastases.

Two rounds of multiplex PCR were used to amplify the TCR beta CDR3 region from genomic DNA. In the first round of PCR, primers specific to each TRBV and TRBJ gene were used, and the primer sequences are filed in Chinese patent CN105087789A. Universal primers were used in the second round of PCR. The Roche High Pure PCR Template Preparation Kit was used to extract genomic DNA from frozen PBMCs. Paired-end sequencing with 151 bp reads was performed on the libraries using an Illumina HiSeq 3000. In the paper's pipeline: CutAdapt was used to remove raw reads lacking the multiplex PCR primer sequences. PEAR was used to merge high-quality paired reads into contigs. TRB V, D and J gene segments were assigned to each contig with MiXCR by alignment to reference sequences. CDR3 sequences were clustered by base quality and sequence similarity to remove sequencing errors. Diversity was calculated as Shannon entropy divided by the natural log of the number of productive TCR sequences. To get clonality, Shannon entropy was divided by the natural log of the number of unique clonotypes, and that result was subtracted from one. Progression-free survival cut-offs for repertoire metrics were chosen using the Youden index of ROC curves, with analyses run in R 3.5.3. Through fastp at Q25 and MiXCR, TCRdb rebuilt clones from the public reads, retaining in-frame beta chains. Each entry is one CDR3 protein sequence, shown with its most common DNA and genes. In this record, the V and J calls reflect TCRdb's handling and not the investigators' own analysis. The sample table contains about 14,000 distinct CDR3 sequences; only one count was recorded for 28% of them. In total, the top ten clones hold 9.5% to 14% of the sample.

CDR1 and CDR2 are read off the germline V gene as MNHEY and SVGEGT. CDR3 length: 15 amino acids, cysteine to phenylalanine. Left in the record is the CDR3 DNA by itself, 45 bases read in frame from the first base. No patient had a history of other malignancies or prior chemotherapy or radiotherapy, and all had node-negative disease on CT and PET/CT. At each of two time points, about 6 milliliters of peripheral venous blood were collected into EDTA tubes. PBMCs were isolated by Ficoll-Paque Plus density-gradient centrifugation. Samples were stored at -80°C immediately after collection until analysis. Comments on this clonotype: Its antigen remains undetermined. Germline is not matched at one junction end, which may reflect a read error.

Recombination linked TRBV6-2 or TRBV6-3 to TRBJ2-7; 8 central nucleotides agree with TRBD2. Sample: PBMCs, taken before or after stereotactic body radiation therapy (not recorded which). This TCR was sampled from a donor aged 50 or older with non-small cell lung cancer. The CDR3 here reads CASRSAGGGSYERYF. Read as DNA, the sequence is TGTGCCAGCAGATCCGCGGGGGGTGGCTCCTACGAGCGGTACTTC.